Shown below are 13 T cell receptor beta chains from a single sample sequenced in a study of monozygotic twins with inflammatory bowel disease. TCRdb reprocessed the 5' RACE reads and keeps a single row for each CDR3 protein, giving no DNA. The sample has 170,000 or so distinct CDR3 sequences. The sequencing sample was made of blood. The receptors were sampled from a human donor with ulcerative colitis or Crohn's disease, or a healthy co-twin of an affected twin (not recorded which).

The chain joins TRBV27 to TRBJ2-7; the D call of TRBD1 rests on TCRdb alone, since no DNA is present to check it. Germline CDR1 reads MNHEY; CDR2 reads SMNVEV (reference sequence). There are 15 residues in the CDR3. The CDR3 reads CASGEVGGPSYEQYF.

The chain couples TRBV3-1 to TRBJ1-5; the TCRdb call, TRBD1, lacks DNA for checking. This CDR3 contains 16 residues. CDR1 and CDR2 from the germline V gene are LGHDT and YNNKEL (reference sequence). CDR3 protein: CASSQGGGGKNQPQHF.

This chain connects TRBV21-1 to TRBJ1-2; TCRdb picks TRBD1, but there is no DNA to check that call. TRBV21-1 is an annotated pseudogene. The CDR3 is 19 residues long. CDR3 residues: CASSVRQTVGQGGDYGYTF.

The CDR3 loop reads CASSYRRDRGPNQPQHF. The V call is TRBV7-8, the J call TRBJ1-5; TCRdb proposes TRBD1, but this gene call is untestable without DNA. Germline CDR1 reads SGHVS; CDR2 reads FQNEAQ. CDR3 length equals 17 residues.

The rearrangement joins TRBV20-1 to TRBJ1-1. Germline V gives CDR1 DFQATT, CDR2 SNEGSKA (reference sequence). This CDR3 has 14 residues. The CDR3 sequence: CSASKRTSNTEAFF.

This CDR3 is CSSAGGLGYGYTF. This rearrangement joins TRBV29-1 to TRBJ1-2; there is no DNA to check the TCRdb D call of TRBD1. There are 13 residues in the CDR3. Germline V gives CDR1 SQVTM, CDR2 ANQGSEA.

This sequence joins TRBV5-1 and TRBJ2-1; the TRBD2 assignment by TCRdb is unverifiable without DNA. Germline V gene lookup returns CDR1 SGHRS and CDR2 YFSETQ. The CDR3 has 16 residues. The CDR3 protein is CASSLVGESGFNEQFF.

The gene calls are TRBV7-3 and TRBJ2-1; TCRdb indicates TRBD2, and absent DNA this call remains unverified. CDR1 is SGHTA and CDR2 is FQGTGA in the germline V gene. This CDR3 has 19 residues. CDR3 in amino acids: CASSCLGPQREVWADEQFF.

This sequence joins TRBV18 and TRBJ2-2. The CDR3 totals 13 residues. Germline CDR1 reads KGHSH; CDR2 reads LQKENI. The CDR3 sequence is CASSPQFGGELFF.

The chain employs TRBV11-2 and TRBJ2-3; lacking DNA, the TRBD2 call made by TCRdb goes unchecked. In germline, CDR1 is SGHAT, CDR2 FQNNGV. This CDR3 is built from 17 residues. This chain's CDR3 is CASSLDFTSGVTDTQYF. The full variable domain, completed using reference TRBV11-2 and TRBJ2-3, is EAGVAQSPRYKIIEKRQSVAFWCNPISGHATLYWYQQILGQGPKLLIQFQNNGVVDDSQLPKDRFSAERLKGVDSTLKIQPAKLEDSAVYLCASSLDFTSGVTDTQYFGPGTRLTVL.

The rearrangement uses TRBV3-1 and TRBJ2-3; with no DNA, the TCRdb D assignment of TRBD2 cannot be verified. CDR1 is LGHDT and CDR2 is YNNKEL in the germline V gene (reference sequence). The CDR3 runs 14 residues. The CDR3 sequence: CASSQLARTDTQYF.

The chain employs TRBV29-1 and TRBJ2-7. The CDR3 is made up of 13 amino acids. Germline V gene lookup returns CDR1 SQVTM and CDR2 ANQGSEA. CDR3 amino acids: CSVVVGSTYEQYF.

The rearrangement joins TRBV29-1 to TRBJ1-2. Looked up from germline, CDR1 is SQVTM and CDR2 is ANQGSEA. This CDR3 is 14 amino acids long. The CDR3 sequence is CSVEAPVGSYGYTF.